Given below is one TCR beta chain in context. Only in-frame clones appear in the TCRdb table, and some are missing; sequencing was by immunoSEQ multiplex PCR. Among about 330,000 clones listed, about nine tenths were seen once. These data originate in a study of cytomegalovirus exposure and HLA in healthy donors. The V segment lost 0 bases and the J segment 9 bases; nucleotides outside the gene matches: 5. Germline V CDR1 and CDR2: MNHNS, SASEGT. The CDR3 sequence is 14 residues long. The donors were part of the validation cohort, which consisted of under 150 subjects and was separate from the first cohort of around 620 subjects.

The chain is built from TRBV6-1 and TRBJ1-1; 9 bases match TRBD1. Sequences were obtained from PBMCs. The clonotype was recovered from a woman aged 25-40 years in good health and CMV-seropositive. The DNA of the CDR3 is TGTGCCAGCAGTGAAGCAGTGGGACAGGGCCAAGCTTTCTTT. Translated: CASSEAVGQGQAFF.